This T cell receptor (beta chain) originates from a study of T-cell reconstitution after alpha-beta-depleted transplantation in children. As it was prepared, the TCRbeta library received unique molecular identifiers. MiXCR was run by TCRdb on the PCR reads, yielding one entry per CDR3 protein. Of some 400,000 distinct CDR3 sequences detected, 20% appear once; the ten largest clones hold 3% to 4.5%. There are many counts of this clonotype. The V gene end was trimmed by 0 bases and the J gene end by 2 bases; junction bases not matched to a gene: 4. The CDR3 runs 15 residues. From germline, CDR1 is MNHEY and CDR2 SMNVEV (reference sequence).

The chain links TRBV27 to TRBJ2-7, with 7 bases matching TRBD1. This clonotype originated in a human donor who donated a stem cell graft to a child with acute myeloid leukemia. Source: PBMCs from the stem cell graft donor, taken from the stem cell graft. This CDR3 is CASSLSSGQAYEQYF. The CDR3 bases are TGTGCCAGCAGTTTATCGTCAGGACAGGCCTACGAGCAGTACTTC.